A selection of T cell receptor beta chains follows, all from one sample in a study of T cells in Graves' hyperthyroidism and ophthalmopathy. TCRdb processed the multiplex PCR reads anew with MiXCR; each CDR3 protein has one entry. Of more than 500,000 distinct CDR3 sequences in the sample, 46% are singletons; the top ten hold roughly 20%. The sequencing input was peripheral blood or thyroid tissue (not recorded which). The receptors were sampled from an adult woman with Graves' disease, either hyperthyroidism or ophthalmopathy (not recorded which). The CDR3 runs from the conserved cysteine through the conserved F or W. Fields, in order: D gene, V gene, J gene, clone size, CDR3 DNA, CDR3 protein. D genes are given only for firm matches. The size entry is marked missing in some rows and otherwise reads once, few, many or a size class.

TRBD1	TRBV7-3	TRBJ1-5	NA	TGCGCCAGCAGCCAAAAGAAGGGAGGACAGGGATACGAGCATTTT	CASSQKKGGQGYEHF
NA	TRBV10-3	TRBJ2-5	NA	TGTGCCATCTCCTGGTCCGCCGGGAAGGAAGAGACCCAGTACTTC	CAISWSAGKEETQYF
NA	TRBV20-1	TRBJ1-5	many	TGCAGTGCTGGAAGACAGGTCAATCAGCCCCAGCATTTT	CSAGRQVNQPQHF
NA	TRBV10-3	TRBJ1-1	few	TGTGCCATCAGTGAGGGGGTCACCACTGAAGCTTTCTTT	CAISEGVTTEAFF
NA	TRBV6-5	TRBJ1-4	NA	TGTGCCAGCAGTACAAAACTGTTTTTT	CASSTKLFF
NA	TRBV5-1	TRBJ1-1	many	TGCGCCAGCAGCTTGGCACCCCAGGGGCACAACACTGAAGCTTTCTTT	CASSLAPQGHNTEAFF
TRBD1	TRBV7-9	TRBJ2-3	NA	TGTGCCAGCAGCTCGGGGACAGGGATCACAGATACGCAGTATTTT	CASSSGTGITDTQYF
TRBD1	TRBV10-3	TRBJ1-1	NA	TGTGCCATCAGGGAGACAGGATTTCGTTACGGTGCAGGGGGCCGTGAAGCTTTCTTT	CAIRETGFRYGAGGREAFF
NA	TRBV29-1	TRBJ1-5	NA	TGCAGCGTGAGGGACGGTGGCAGTCAGCCCCAGCATTTT	CSVRDGGSQPQHF
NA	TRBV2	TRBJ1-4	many	TGTGCCAGCAGTGAAGCGCCCGGGAGCTATAATGAAAAACTGTTTTTT	CASSEAPGSYNEKLFF
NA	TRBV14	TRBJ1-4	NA	TGTGCCAGCAGCCCTGTGGGGGGGTATGAAAAACTGTTTTTT	CASSPVGGYEKLFF
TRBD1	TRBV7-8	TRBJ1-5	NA	TGTGCCAGCAGTGCTATTGAACAGGGGCCCCTTAGCAATCAGCCCCAGCATTTT	CASSAIEQGPLSNQPQHF
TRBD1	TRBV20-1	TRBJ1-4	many	TGCAGTGCTAGAGATAGGGGACAGGGGAATGAAAAACTGTTTTTT	CSARDRGQGNEKLFF
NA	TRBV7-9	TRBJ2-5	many	TGTGCCAGCAGCTTAGCGTTGGGGGGCCAGCTCCAAGAGACCCAGTACTTC	CASSLALGGQLQETQYF
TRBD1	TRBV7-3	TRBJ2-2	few	TGTGCCAGCAGCCCCCCACCCAGGGGGCATGAGCAGTTTTTT	CASSPPPRGHEQFF
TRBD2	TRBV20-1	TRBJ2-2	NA	TGCAGTGCTAATCCGGGACTAGCTATAGTGGAGCTGTTTTTT	CSANPGLAIVELFF
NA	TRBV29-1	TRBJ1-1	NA	TGCAGCGTTGAATTCGGAGGAGGGAATACTGAAGCTTTCTTT	CSVEFGGGNTEAFF
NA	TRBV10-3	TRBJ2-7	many	TGTGCCATCAAGGGAAGCTCCTACGAGCAGTACTTC	CAIKGSSYEQYF
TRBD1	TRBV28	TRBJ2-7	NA	TGTGCCAGCCTCACCCCTGGGGGACAGGGCCTCTACGAGCAGTACTTC	CASLTPGGQGLYEQYF
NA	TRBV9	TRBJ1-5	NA	TGTGCCAGCAGCGTAACCGGGAGCAGCAATCAGCCCCAGCATTTT	CASSVTGSSNQPQHF
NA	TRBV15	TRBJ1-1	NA	TGTGCCACCAGGGATAGTCCCGAAGGGTTCGATGAAGCTTTCTTT	CATRDSPEGFDEAFF
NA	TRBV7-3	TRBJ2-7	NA	TGTGCCAGCAGCTTAGGTGAGGGTGGCGAGCAGTACTTC	CASSLGEGGEQYF